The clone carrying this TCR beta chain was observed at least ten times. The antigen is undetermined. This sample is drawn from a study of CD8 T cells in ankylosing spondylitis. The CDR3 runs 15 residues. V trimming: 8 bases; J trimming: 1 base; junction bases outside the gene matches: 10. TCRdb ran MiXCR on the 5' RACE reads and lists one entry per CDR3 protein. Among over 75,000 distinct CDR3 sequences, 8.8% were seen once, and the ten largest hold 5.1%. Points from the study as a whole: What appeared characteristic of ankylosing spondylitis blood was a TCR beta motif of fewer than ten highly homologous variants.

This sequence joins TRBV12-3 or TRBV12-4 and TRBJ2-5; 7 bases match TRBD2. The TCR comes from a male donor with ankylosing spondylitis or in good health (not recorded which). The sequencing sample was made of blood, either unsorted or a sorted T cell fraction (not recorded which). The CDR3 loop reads CASLISGARQETQYF. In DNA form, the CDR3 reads TGTGCCAGCCTTATCAGCGGGGCCCGCCAAGAGACCCAGTACTTC.